This T cell receptor beta chain appears in the sequencing data of a study of shared clonotypes between healthy human individuals. In the study overall: Participating donors consisted of two women and a few men aged 18 to 49. Study-level results: Around 5.4% of naive CD4 clonotypes were common to four donors. Relative to clonotypes present in all four donors, those not shared had lower generation probabilities.

Assay: immunoSEQ multiplex PCR; the TCRdb copy retains only in-frame clones and omits some. The table records about 1 million clones, 65% to 80% of them present only once. This clone appeared a few times. The antigen remains unidentified. The TCR comes from a man aged 18 to 30 in good health. Sequencing was performed on memory CD4+ T cells sorted from blood. Subset defined: CD45RA-negative fraction.

The CDR3 reads CASSVGQGSDGYTF. The CDR3 bases are TGTGCCAGCAGTGTCGGACAGGGTAGTGATGGCTACACCTTC. This chain joins TRBV2 and TRBJ1-2; the match to TRBD1 covers 8 bases. After removal of 4 bases from V and 6 bases from J, the junction contained 7 bases not matched to a gene. Germline V CDR1 and CDR2: SNHLY, FYNNEI. This CDR3 comprises 14 residues.